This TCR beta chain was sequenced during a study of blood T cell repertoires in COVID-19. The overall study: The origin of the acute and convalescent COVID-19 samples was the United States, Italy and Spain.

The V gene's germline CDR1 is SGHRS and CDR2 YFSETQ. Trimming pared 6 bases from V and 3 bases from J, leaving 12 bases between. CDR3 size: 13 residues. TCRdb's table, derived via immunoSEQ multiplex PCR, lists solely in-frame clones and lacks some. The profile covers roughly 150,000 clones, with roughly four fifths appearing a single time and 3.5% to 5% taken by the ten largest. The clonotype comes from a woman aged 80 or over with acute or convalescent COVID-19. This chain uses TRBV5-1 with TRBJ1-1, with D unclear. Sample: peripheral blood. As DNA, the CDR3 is TGCGCCAGCACCGAATTACTTGACACTGAAGCTTTCTTT. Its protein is CASTELLDTEAFF.